Shown below are 27 T cell receptor beta chains from a single sample sequenced in a study of blood T cells in healthy people across ages. Then a second PCR, running roughly 7 to 11 cycles, was carried out with a sample-barcoded 5' primer and a J-beta primer mix. TCRdb itself ran the 5' RACE reads through MiXCR, one entry per CDR3 protein. The sample has around 1,000,000 distinct CDR3 sequences; around 27% are singletons. The same sample was also studied in work on T cells of mothers and their children.

Sequenced material: blood. These receptors came from a girl aged 2-10 years in good health.

For this clonotype: The CDR3 does not close with the conserved phenylalanine or tryptophan, likely indicating a read error. This chain links TRBV7-9 with TRBJ2-7; TRBD2 aligns across 8 bases. The V gene's germline CDR1 is SEHNR and CDR2 FQNEAQ (reference sequence). V was clipped by 6 bases and J by 3 bases; unmatched bases: 10. The CDR3 is made up of 15 amino acids. The CDR3 protein is CASSLPGLGGYEQYL. The CDR3 nucleotides are TGTGCCAGCAGTCTCCCGGGACTAGGGGGCTACGAGCAGTACTTG.

This clonotype was seen a few times. The gene calls are TRBV20-1 and TRBJ1-5; 10 bases match TRBD1. J gave up 5 bases and V 4 bases, and 5 bases lay outside the gene matches. The V gene's germline CDR1 is DFQATT and CDR2 SNEGSKA (reference sequence). CDR3 length: 14 residues. The CDR3 is CSANPGTGDQPQHF. In nucleotides, the CDR3 is TGCAGTGCTAATCCGGGGACAGGGGATCAGCCCCAGCATTTT.

This clonotype appeared a few times. The J gene is TRBJ1-2, the V gene TRBV7-8; D might be TRBD1 (5 bases). The CDR3 contains 14 residues. CDR1 SGHVS and CDR2 FQNEAQ come from the germline V gene. V shed 1 base and J shed 8 bases, with 14 bases lying between them. The CDR3 nucleotides are TGTGCCAGCAGCTTAGTCCAGGGAGTGAACGGCTACACCTTC. It specifies CASSLVQGVNGYTF. The entire variable domain, with the rest obtained from reference TRBV7-8 and TRBJ1-2, is as follows: GAGVSQSPRYKVAKRGQDVALRCDPISGHVSLFWYQQALGQGPEFLTYFQNEAQLDKSGLPSDRFFAERPEGSVSTLKIQRTQQEDSAVYLCASSLVQGVNGYTFGSGTRLTVV.

As for this clonotype: Germline and junction disagree at one end, which may indicate a read error. The rearrangement joins TRBV5-1 to TRBJ2-4; tentative D call: TRBD1 (6 bases). This CDR3 comprises 15 residues. Germline loops: CDR1 SGHRS, CDR2 YFSETQ. In DNA form, the CDR3 reads TGTGCCAGCAGCCCACAGGGTCCCAGGGAAAACATTCAGTACTTC. This sequence encodes CASSPQGPRENIQYF.

Remarks on this clonotype: A read error may produce the germline difference seen at one junction end. This chain joins TRBV18 and TRBJ2-5; 9 positions agree with TRBD2. The J call is doubtful: the DNA matches TRBJ2-1 better. CDR3 length equals 17 residues. In germline, CDR1 is KGHSH, CDR2 LQKENI. The CDR3 DNA is TGCGCCAGCTCACCGCTGTTAGCGGGGGACCTCTACAATGAGCAGTTCTTC. Translating gives CASSPLLAGDLYNEQFF.

This clonotype was seen only a few times. The chain carries TRBV25-1 and TRBJ2-5; tentatively, D is TRBD2 (7 bases). This CDR3 contains 15 residues. CDR1 MGHDK and CDR2 SYGVNS come from the germline V gene. Trimming took off 2 bases at V and 4 bases at J, with 14 bases between the two ends. The CDR3, as DNA: TGTGCCAGCAGTGAAACGGGGGGCCCCCGAGAGACCCAGTACTTC. Translated: CASSETGGPRETQYF.

The chain carries TRBV4-3 and TRBJ1-1; 10 bases line up with TRBD1. Germline V gene data show CDR1 as LGHNA and CDR2 as YSLEER. Trimming at V came to 3 bases and at J to 6 bases, leaving 7 bases not matched to a gene. The CDR3 is made up of 15 amino acids. This CDR3 reads CASSHSTGGTAEAFF. The CDR3 DNA follows: TGCGCCAGCAGCCATTCGACAGGGGGCACAGCTGAAGCTTTCTTT.

This clonotype was counted between two and nine times. V gene TRBV27 combines with J gene TRBJ2-1; D perhaps matches TRBD2 (5 bases). Germline CDR1 MNHEY, CDR2 SMNVEV (reference sequence). This CDR3 comprises 13 residues. V gave up 1 base and J gave up 9 bases, with 10 bases separating them. Here the CDR3 reads CASSLLLEAEQFF. DNA for the CDR3: TGTGCCAGCAGTTTATTACTAGAAGCTGAGCAGTTCTTC.

The gene calls are TRBV20-1 and TRBJ1-2; possible D gene TRBD1, 5 bases. The CDR3 is made up of 14 amino acids. Trimming removed 3 bases from V and 5 bases from J, with 16 bases in between. Germline V gene data show CDR1 as DFQATT and CDR2 as SNEGSKA (reference sequence). DNA of the CDR3: TGCAGTGCTAGTTCCGGGACCGTCCTTTATGGCTACACCTTC. This codes for CSASSGTVLYGYTF.

CDR3 sequence (DNA): TGTGCTAGTGGCCCAACTAGCGGGGGGGCGAATGAGCAGTTCTTC. Translated, it gives CASGPTSGGANEQFF. The rearrangement links TRBV12-5 to TRBJ2-1, with 13 bases matching TRBD2. Trimming cost V 6 bases and J 7 bases; bases outside gene matches: 6. The CDR3 totals 15 residues. CDR1 is LGHNT and CDR2 is FRNRAP in the germline V gene.

This chain connects TRBV20-1 to TRBJ2-3, with TRBD2 matching over 8 bases. Looked up from germline, CDR1 is DFQATT and CDR2 is SNEGSKA (reference sequence). Unmatched junction bases numbered 13, after V lost 6 bases and J lost 5 bases. This CDR3 contains 15 residues. The CDR3 region is CSASTIAGIQDTQYF. The DNA of the CDR3 is TGCAGTGCAAGCACCATAGCGGGAATTCAAGATACGCAGTATTTT.

This rearrangement joins TRBV6-1 to TRBJ2-7; TRBD1 is a possible D gene (5 bases). In germline, CDR1 is MNHNS, CDR2 SASEGT. The CDR3 spans 15 residues. V was shortened by 5 bases and J by 0 bases, with 14 bases between the two germline ends. The CDR3 DNA reads TGTGCCAGCAGTCCGAGACAGCCCCCCTCCTACGAGCAGTACTTC. It codes for CASSPRQPPSYEQYF.

This clonotype occurred a few times. The chain joins TRBV12-3 or TRBV12-4 to TRBJ2-1, with a tentative D call TRBD1 (7 bases). With the DNA end fitting TRBJ2-7 better, the J assignment may be wrong. CDR3 length: 14 amino acids. The CDR3: CASSPPGQRDEQYF. In DNA, the CDR3 is TGTGCCAGCAGTCCTCCGGGACAGCGGGACGAGCAGTACTTC.

This chain links TRBV11-2 with TRBJ2-1; D possibly corresponds to TRBD2 (6 bases). The germline V and J ends were trimmed by 7 bases and 0 bases, with 16 bases remaining between them. This CDR3 has 16 residues. Germline V gene data show CDR1 as SGHAT and CDR2 as FQNNGV. The CDR3 spells CASNLLGGSSYNEQFF. The CDR3 nucleotides read TGTGCCAGCAATCTACTCGGGGGAAGCTCCTACAATGAGCAGTTCTTC.

The chain is built from TRBV27 and TRBJ2-1, with D perhaps TRBD1 or TRBD2 (5 bases each). Judging by the DNA end, TRBJ2-7 fits better; the J call may be wrong. Germline V CDR1 and CDR2: MNHEY, SMNVEV (reference sequence). This CDR3 is 13 amino acids long. This chain's CDR3 is CASSPRDLYEQYF. As DNA, the CDR3 is TGTGCCAGCAGTCCACGGGACCTCTACGAGCAGTACTTC.

This clonotype was counted between two and nine times. The chain has TRBV25-1 and TRBJ2-5, with a possible D match to TRBD1 (7 bases). The CDR3 runs to 13 residues. V was pared by 5 bases and J by 5 bases, with 12 bases between. Per the germline V gene, CDR1 is MGHDK and CDR2 is SYGVNS. The chain's CDR3 is CASSRDSGETQYF. The CDR3 coding sequence is TGTGCCAGCAGTAGGGACAGCGGGGAGACCCAGTACTTC.

The chain has TRBV12-3 or TRBV12-4 and TRBJ1-2; D remains unclear. The germline V and J ends were trimmed by 5 bases and 4 bases, with 11 bases remaining between them. This CDR3 is built from 13 residues. The CDR3 nucleotides read TGTGCCAGCAGTCCTCAGGATCTCTATGGCTACACCTTC. Amino acids: CASSPQDLYGYTF.

The chain has TRBV13 and TRBJ2-2, with D uncertain. The CDR3 is 16 amino acids. CDR1 is PRHDT and CDR2 is FYEKMQ in the germline V gene (reference sequence). V was trimmed by 1 base and J by 1 base, leaving 10 bases between them. This CDR3 reads CASSLDGGRNTGELFF. The CDR3 DNA follows: TGTGCCAGCAGCTTAGATGGTGGTCGGAACACCGGGGAGCTGTTTTTT.

The chain uses TRBV6-6 and TRBJ1-2; D possibly corresponds to TRBD1 (5 bases). The V gene's germline CDR1 is MNHNY and CDR2 SVGAGI (reference sequence). V lost 0 bases to trimming and J lost 6 bases, with 11 bases between them. The CDR3 covers 14 residues. CDR3 nucleotides: TGTGCCAGCAGTTACTCGAGCAGGGAAGATGGCTACACCTTC. Translating it yields CASSYSSREDGYTF.

This chain uses TRBV6-2 or TRBV6-3 with TRBJ2-1; TRBD2 is a possible D gene (7 bases). V lost 0 bases and J 4 bases, leaving 13 bases between the germline ends. Per germline, CDR1 MNHEY and CDR2 SVGEGT. The CDR3 totals 16 residues. CDR3 loop: CASSYSRRGPYNEQFF. The CDR3 DNA reads as TGTGCCAGCAGTTACTCGAGGCGGGGGCCATACAATGAGCAGTTCTTC.

The table lists this clonotype with a few counts. A much larger clone differs by one base, so this may be a read error. The chain recombines TRBV10-3 with TRBJ2-6; D is uncertain. The V end was cut by 6 bases, the J end by 1 base, with 4 bases between. The CDR3 runs 13 residues. Germline values: CDR1 ENHRY, CDR2 SYGVKD. The CDR3 loop reads CAIRASGANVLTF. The CDR3 coding sequence is TGTGCCATCAGGGCTTCTGGGGCCAACGTCCTGACTTTC.

The sample holds a few counts of this clonotype. V and J are TRBV5-5 and TRBJ2-5, with TRBD1 identical over 8 bases. The tail of the sequence fits TRBJ2-1 better, so the J call may be wrong. The CDR3 contains 14 residues. Germline CDR1 and CDR2: SGHKS and YYEKEE (reference sequence). CDR3: CASSAHDRGDEQFF. As DNA, the CDR3 is TGTGCCAGCAGCGCCCACGACAGGGGAGATGAGCAGTTCTTC.

The chain joins TRBV5-5 to TRBJ1-3; D unclear. The ends were cut back, 0 bases at V and 2 bases at J, with 9 bases in the middle. Germline CDR1 and CDR2: SGHKS and YYEKEE (reference sequence). The CDR3 covers 15 residues. The CDR3 DNA follows: TGTGCCAGCAGCTTGGGCCGTCTTACTGGAAACACCATATATTTT. It yields the protein CASSLGRLTGNTIYF.

In its sample, this clonotype was seen once. The chain joins TRBV4-3 to TRBJ2-5, with 7 nucleotides matching TRBD1. CDR1 is LGHNA, CDR2 YSLEER, per germline. CDR3 length: 14 amino acids. Germline trimming cut 1 base from V and 1 base from J; bases unmatched to any gene: 0. In nucleotides, the CDR3 is TGCGCCAGCAGCCAAGGGGACAGCCAAGAGACCCAGTACTTC. It is translated as CASSQGDSQETQYF.

This clonotype was counted only a few times. The chain's CDR3 is CASSPQQGLDTEAFF. CDR3 bases: TGTGCCAGCAGCCCTCAACAGGGTCTGGATACTGAAGCTTTCTTT. This rearrangement joins TRBV4-2 to TRBJ1-1, with D possibly matching TRBD1 (6 bases). Germline V gene sequence: CDR1 LGHNA, CDR2 YNFKEQ. The CDR3 is 15 amino acids. V was trimmed by 4 bases and J by 5 bases, leaving 17 bases between them.

This rearrangement joins TRBV7-2 to TRBJ2-5, with no clear D. The J call is uncertain, as TRBJ2-1 better fits the DNA end. This CDR3 spans 15 amino acids. Looked up from germline, CDR1 is SGHTA and CDR2 is FQGNSA. CDR3 sequence reads: CASSLTRIRVNEQFF. CDR3 sequence (DNA): TGTGCCAGCAGTCTAACGCGGATTCGCGTTAATGAGCAGTTCTTC.

This clonotype was observed a handful of times. The chain links TRBV10-3 to TRBJ1-2, with 7 bases lining up with TRBD1. This CDR3 spans 14 amino acids. The germline CDR1 and CDR2 sequences are ENHRY and SYGVKD. Trimming cost V 4 bases and J 8 bases; bases outside gene matches: 10. This CDR3 reads CAISADRAGRGYTF. The CDR3 bases are TGTGCCATCAGTGCCGACAGGGCCGGGAGAGGCTACACCTTC.